This entry is about one T cell receptor (beta chain). Its recognized antigen is unknown. The record has no base qualities; no much larger clone is one base away. Participants in the prospective study were aged about 18 to 89 years, lived in 20 to 30 United States geographic areas, and enrolled through a virtual design. In the prospective study, cohorts were assigned on the basis of participant-reported clinical history obtained from a screening survey and a study questionnaire. Each participant in the prospective study had whole blood, serum and a nasopharyngeal or oropharyngeal swab collected by mobile phlebotomists. Over an approximately 2-month period, participants in the prospective study had the option of providing additional blood draws and questionnaires. Before DNA extraction, prospective study blood samples were shipped either frozen or at room temperature. From the germline V gene, CDR1 is SGHTA and CDR2 is FQGTGA. The CDR3 spans 15 residues, from the cysteine through the phenylalanine. The entry retains the CDR3 DNA only, 45 bases that are in frame from base 1. V has 6 bases trimmed and J has 3 bases trimmed; junction bases matching no gene number 5.

The data originate from a study of blood T cell repertoires in COVID-19 (dated by TCRdb to about 2020). About the study as a whole: The collaborator samples originated in the United States, Italy and Spain and spanned the acute and convalescent phases of COVID-19. The material from the prospective study consisted of cDNA or gDNA derived from T cells, B-cell-depleted T cells, or PBMCs. The dataset comprised deeply sampled blood TCRbeta repertoires from subjects exposed to, actively infected with, or recovered from COVID-19. A freely available public database, intended as a resource for researchers studying the immune response to SARS-CoV-2, is where the repertoires were released. The samples were drawn from the first 160 participants of the ongoing ImmuneRACE study and from 1,254 subjects provided by 6 global collaborators. A de-identified subject ID, COVID-19 status, age in years and sex were almost always included in the sample metadata. Where available, HLA class I and class II types were obtained from metadata supplied by the sample provider rather than from assay-based typing. What the work shows at the level of the full study, not this receptor alone: The amount of clinical and demographic metadata varied by source and participant and was provided uncurated.

TCRbeta CDR3 regions were amplified from genomic DNA by means of the immunoSEQ Assay, a bias-controlled multiplex PCR. The paper's processing steps were these. Nucleated cell counts per sample were estimated from amplification of reference gene primers within the assay. To quantify the absolute abundance of each unique TCRbeta CDR3 rearrangement, sequence reads were collapsed and filtered. For each sample, productive Simpson clonality was calculated by taking the square root of Simpson's diversity index across productive rearrangements. TCRdb retrieved this table from immuneACCESS and kept in-frame rearrangements only. Not all clones are present; in checked studies, unresolved V genes account for under half, and no reason is known for the remainder. The D gene and trimming were derived from the DNA, and the V and J assignments and clone size from that table. The sample has around 230,000 clones on record, roughly 86% of them singletons. The leading ten clones occupy approximately 10% of the sample.

The origin of this receptor is a young man with acute COVID-19. The source material was PBMCs or T cells enriched from blood (not recorded which). This chain joins TRBV7-3 to TRBJ2-2; TRBD1 matches 9 bases in the middle. The encoded CDR3 is CASRGRQGDTGELFF. The DNA reads as follows: TGTGCCAGCAGGGGCCGACAGGGGGACACCGGGGAGCTGTTTTTT.